The 2 T cell receptor beta chains presented below share a single source sample, sequenced in a study of CD8 T cells in Susac syndrome. Random hexamers were used to reverse transcribe the RNA input (about 0.5 to 1 ug). TCRdb itself ran the immunoSEQ multiplex PCR reads through MiXCR, one entry per CDR3 protein. Found here are about 280,000 distinct CDR3 sequences, roughly 81% of them singletons; the top ten hold 0.095% to 0.14%. The specimen was CD8+ T cells from PBMCs. The receptors were sampled from a human donor with multiple sclerosis.

This rearrangement joins TRBV9 to TRBJ1-2; a possible D gene is TRBD1 (6 bases). V was clipped by 3 bases and J by 3 bases, with 15 bases between them. The CDR3 runs 15 residues. Looked up from germline, CDR1 is SGDLS and CDR2 is YYNGEE. The CDR3 here is CASSAPGQSYYGYTF. In DNA, the CDR3 is TGTGCCAGCAGCGCACCTGGACAGTCCTACTATGGCTACACCTTC.

The chain couples TRBV29-1 to TRBJ2-7; D may be TRBD1 (6 bases). Germline loops: CDR1 SQVTM, CDR2 ANQGSEA. V shed 7 bases and J shed 3 bases, with 13 bases lying between them. This CDR3 is built from 12 residues. The chain's CDR3 is CSARQENYEQYF. As DNA, the CDR3 is TGCAGCGCCCGACAGGAGAACTACGAGCAGTACTTC.